These 3 T cell receptor beta chains came from one sample sequenced in a study of T-cell reconstitution after alpha-beta-depleted transplantation in children. Unique molecular identifiers were used in preparing the TCRbeta library. MiXCR, applied by TCRdb to the PCR reads, yields one record per CDR3 protein. The repertoire holds about 160,000 distinct CDR3 sequences, 11% seen once, with roughly 13% in the top ten. This material consisted of PBMCs, taken before TCRalphabeta/CD19-depleted stem cell transplant. These receptors originate from a boy younger than 10 with acute myeloid leukemia, due to receive a stem cell transplant.

This clonotype was seen repeatedly, ten times or more. The chain recombines TRBV29-1 with TRBJ2-7, with 9 bases lining up with TRBD2. The CDR3 length is 14 residues. The germline V gene has CDR1 SQVTM and CDR2 ANQGSEA. The ends lost 2 bases at V and 3 bases at J; junction bases unmatched: 5. DNA of the CDR3: TGCAGCGTTGAATCCAGCGGGAGGAACTACGAGCAGTACTTC. Protein: CSVESSGRNYEQYF.

There are many counts of this clonotype. The chain joins TRBV27 to TRBJ1-1; D is possibly TRBD1 (5 bases). This CDR3 comprises 13 residues. Trimming took 5 bases from V and 8 from J, leaving 15 bases between them. In germline, CDR1 is MNHEY, CDR2 SMNVEV (reference sequence). The CDR3 DNA is TGTGCCAGCAGTCTCGCAGGGATGGGGGAAGCTTTCTTT. This translates into CASSLAGMGEAFF.

This clonotype was observed many times. The rearrangement joins TRBV3-1 to TRBJ1-5; the D is unclear. Germline-derived CDR1 and CDR2 are LGHDT and YNNKEL (reference sequence). V dropped 3 bases and J dropped 9 bases, with 9 bases sitting between them. The CDR3 has 12 amino acids. CDR3 sequence reads: CASSQGGRPQHF. As DNA, the CDR3 is TGTGCCAGCAGCCAGGGCGGCCGGCCCCAGCATTTT. The entire variable domain, with the rest obtained from reference TRBV3-1 and TRBJ1-5, is as follows: DTAVSQTPKYLVTQMGNDKSIKCEQNLGHDTMYWYKQDSKKFLKIMFSYNNKELIINETVPNRFSPKSPDKAHLNLHINSLELGDSAVYFCASSQGGRPQHFGDGTRLSIL.